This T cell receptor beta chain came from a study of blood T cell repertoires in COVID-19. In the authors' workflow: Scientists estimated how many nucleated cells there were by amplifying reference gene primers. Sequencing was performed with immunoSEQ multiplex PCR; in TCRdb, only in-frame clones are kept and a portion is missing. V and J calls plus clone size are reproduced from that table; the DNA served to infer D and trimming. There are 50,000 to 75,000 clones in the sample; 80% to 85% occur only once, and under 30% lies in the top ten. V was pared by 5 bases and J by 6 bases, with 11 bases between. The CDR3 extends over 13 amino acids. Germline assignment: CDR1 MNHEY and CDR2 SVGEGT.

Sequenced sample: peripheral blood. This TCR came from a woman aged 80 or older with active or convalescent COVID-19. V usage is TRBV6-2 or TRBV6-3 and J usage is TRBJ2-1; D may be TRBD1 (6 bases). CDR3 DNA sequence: TGTGCCAGCAGTGGACAGCTATTCAATGAGCAGTTCTTC. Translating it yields CASSGQLFNEQFF.